What follows describes a single T cell receptor (beta chain). The sample originates from a study of blood T cell repertoires in COVID-19. At the level of the study: From the United States, Italy and Spain came samples of acute and convalescent COVID-19. T cells, B-cell-depleted T cells, or PBMCs provided the cDNA or gDNA that served as material.

Produced via immunoSEQ multiplex PCR; TCRdb's table is partial and in-frame only. This table holds nearly 40,000 clones, 70% to 90% found once. V lost 2 bases, J lost 7 bases, and 8 bases lay in between. Germline values: CDR1 SEHNR, CDR2 FQNEAQ (reference sequence). The CDR3 extends over 13 amino acids. The sequence came from a man aged 45 to 65 in a cohort sampled during active COVID-19. The V and J genes are TRBV7-9 and TRBJ2-2; D might be TRBD1 (5 bases). The sequenced material came from peripheral blood. CDR3 protein: CASSLQGYGELFF. CDR3 DNA sequence: TGTGCCAGCAGCTTACAGGGTTACGGGGAGCTGTTTTTT.